The source of this T cell receptor (beta chain) is a study of blood T cell repertoires in COVID-19. The overall study: COVID-19 samples from acute and convalescent phases originated in the United States, Italy and Spain. Sources were T cells, B-cell-depleted T cells, or PBMCs; the material itself was cDNA or gDNA.

The CDR3 has 13 amino acids. CDR1 is SEHNR and CDR2 is FQNEAQ in the germline V gene (reference sequence). Deletions cut 8 bases from V and 1 base from J, with 11 bases between. Original handling: Reference gene primer amplification yielded estimated nucleated cell counts. Sequencing used immunoSEQ multiplex PCR; TCRdb keeps in-frame clones, though not all of them. Clone size and V and J calls were adopted from that table, with D and trimming inferred from the DNA. Of 300,000 or so clones detected, 90% appear once; the ten largest clones hold over 3.5%. The clonotype comes from a woman in her thirties or forties with acute or convalescent COVID-19. Sequencing used peripheral blood. The J gene is TRBJ1-1, the V gene TRBV7-9; D remains unclear. The CDR3: CASSLPGNTEAFF. The DNA of the CDR3 is TGTGCCAGCTCTCTACCAGGGAACACTGAAGCTTTCTTT.